This T cell receptor beta chain is from a study of monozygotic twins with inflammatory bowel disease. Study-level points and caveats: Lower TCRbeta diversity (inverse Simpson) was seen in IBD patients than in healthy co-twins.

CDR3 length: 17 residues. Germline values: CDR1 MNHEY, CDR2 SVGAGI. Following a re-call of the 5' RACE reads, TCRdb has one entry per CDR3 protein and lacks DNA. In total, the table holds approximately 150,000 distinct CDR3 sequences. A note on this clonotype: Its antigen is unidentified.

Sample: blood. The origin of this receptor is a human donor with ulcerative colitis or Crohn's disease, or a healthy co-twin of an affected twin (not recorded which). The chain joins TRBV6-5 to TRBJ2-1; TCRdb's D gene call, TRBD2, goes unchecked for lack of DNA. The CDR3 here is CASSYEGGGVSYNEQFF.